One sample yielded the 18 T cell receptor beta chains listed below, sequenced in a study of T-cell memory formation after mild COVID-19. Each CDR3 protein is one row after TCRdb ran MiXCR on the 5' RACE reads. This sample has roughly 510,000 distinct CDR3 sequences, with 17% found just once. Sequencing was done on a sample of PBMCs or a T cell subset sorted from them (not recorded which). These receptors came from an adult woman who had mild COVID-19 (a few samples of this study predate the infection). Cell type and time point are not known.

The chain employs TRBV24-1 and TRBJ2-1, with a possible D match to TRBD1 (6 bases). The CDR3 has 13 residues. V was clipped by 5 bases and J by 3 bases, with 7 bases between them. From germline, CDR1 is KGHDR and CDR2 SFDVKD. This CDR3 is CATSADSYNEQFF. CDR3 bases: TGTGCCACCAGTGCGGACAGCTACAATGAGCAGTTCTTC.

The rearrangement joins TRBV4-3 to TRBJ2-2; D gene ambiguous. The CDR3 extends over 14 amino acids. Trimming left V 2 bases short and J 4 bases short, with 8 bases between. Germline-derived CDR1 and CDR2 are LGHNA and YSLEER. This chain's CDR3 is CASSQNYGTGELFF. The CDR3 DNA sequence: TGCGCCAGCAGCCAAAACTATGGCACCGGGGAGCTGTTTTTT.

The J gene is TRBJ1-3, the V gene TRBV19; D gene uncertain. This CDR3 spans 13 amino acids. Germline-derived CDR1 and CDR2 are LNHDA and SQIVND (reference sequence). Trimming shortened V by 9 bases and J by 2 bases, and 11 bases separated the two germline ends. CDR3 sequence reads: CASVPGPGNTIYF. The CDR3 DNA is TGTGCCAGCGTCCCAGGACCTGGAAACACCATATATTTT.

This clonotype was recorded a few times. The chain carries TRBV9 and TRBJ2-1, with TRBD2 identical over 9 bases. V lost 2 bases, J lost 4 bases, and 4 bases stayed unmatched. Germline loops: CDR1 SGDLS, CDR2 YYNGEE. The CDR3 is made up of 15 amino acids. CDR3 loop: CASSVGGGEYNEQFF. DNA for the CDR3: TGTGCCAGCAGCGTTGGCGGGGGGGAATACAATGAGCAGTTCTTC.

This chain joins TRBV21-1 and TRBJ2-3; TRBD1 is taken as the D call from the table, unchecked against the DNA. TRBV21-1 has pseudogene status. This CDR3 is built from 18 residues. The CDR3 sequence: CASSKAVRGRSSTDTQYF. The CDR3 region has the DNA TGTGCCAGCAGCAAAGCCGTTCGGGGCAGGAGTAGCACAGATACGCAGTATTTT.

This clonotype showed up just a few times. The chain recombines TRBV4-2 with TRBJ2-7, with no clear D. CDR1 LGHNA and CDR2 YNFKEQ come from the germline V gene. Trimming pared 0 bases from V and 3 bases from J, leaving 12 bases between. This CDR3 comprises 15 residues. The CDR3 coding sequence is TGTGCCAGCAGCCAAGATCGGTCTCGCCGCTACGAGCAGTACTTC. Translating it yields CASSQDRSRRYEQYF.

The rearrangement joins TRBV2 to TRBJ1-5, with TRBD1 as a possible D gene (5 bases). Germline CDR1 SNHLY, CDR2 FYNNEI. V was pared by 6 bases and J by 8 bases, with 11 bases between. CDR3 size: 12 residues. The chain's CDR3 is CASRQAFEPQHF. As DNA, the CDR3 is TGTGCCAGCAGACAGGCTTTTGAGCCCCAGCATTTT.

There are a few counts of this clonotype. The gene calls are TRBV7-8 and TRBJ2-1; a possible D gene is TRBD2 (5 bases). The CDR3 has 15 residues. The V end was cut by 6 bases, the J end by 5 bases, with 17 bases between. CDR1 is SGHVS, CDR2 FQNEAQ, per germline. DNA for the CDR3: TGTGCCAGCAGTCATTCTCCCGACGGGGACAATGAGCAGTTCTTC. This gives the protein CASSHSPDGDNEQFF.

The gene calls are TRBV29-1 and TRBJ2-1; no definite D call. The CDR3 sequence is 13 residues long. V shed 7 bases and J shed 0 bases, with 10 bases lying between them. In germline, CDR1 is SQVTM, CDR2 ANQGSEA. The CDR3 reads CSAAPVSYNEQFF. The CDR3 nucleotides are TGCAGCGCCGCCCCGGTCTCCTACAATGAGCAGTTCTTC.

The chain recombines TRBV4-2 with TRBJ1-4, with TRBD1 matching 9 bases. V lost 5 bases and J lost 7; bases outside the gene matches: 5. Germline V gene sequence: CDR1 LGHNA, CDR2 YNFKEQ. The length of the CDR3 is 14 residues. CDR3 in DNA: TGTGCCAGCAGCTTACAGGGGGCGGCTGAAAAACTGTTTTTT. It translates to CASSLQGAAEKLFF.

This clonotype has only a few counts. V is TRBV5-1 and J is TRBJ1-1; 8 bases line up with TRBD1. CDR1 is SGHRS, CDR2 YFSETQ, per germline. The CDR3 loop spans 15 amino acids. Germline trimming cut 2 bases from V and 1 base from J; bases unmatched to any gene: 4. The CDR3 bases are TGCGCCAGCAGCTTAATTACAGGGGGGAACACTGAAGCTTTCTTT. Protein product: CASSLITGGNTEAFF.

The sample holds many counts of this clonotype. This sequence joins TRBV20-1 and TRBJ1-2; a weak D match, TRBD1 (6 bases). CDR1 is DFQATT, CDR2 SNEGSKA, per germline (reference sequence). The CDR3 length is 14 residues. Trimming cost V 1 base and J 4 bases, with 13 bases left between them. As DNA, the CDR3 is TGCAGTGCTAGAGCCGACGGGGGCGGCTATGGCTACACCTTC. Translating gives CSARADGGGYGYTF.

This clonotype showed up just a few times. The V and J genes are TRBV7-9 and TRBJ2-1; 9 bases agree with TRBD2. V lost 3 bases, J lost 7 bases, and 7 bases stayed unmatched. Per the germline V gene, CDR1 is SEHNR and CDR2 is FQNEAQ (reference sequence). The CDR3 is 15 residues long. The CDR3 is CASSFPSGGLNEQFF. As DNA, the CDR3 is TGTGCCAGCAGCTTCCCAAGCGGGGGGTTAAATGAGCAGTTCTTC.

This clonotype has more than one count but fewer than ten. As DNA, the CDR3 is TGTGCCAGCAATGTCGTCGTAACTAGCGGGGGAACCCAGCAGTTCTTC. Amino acids: CASNVVVTSGGTQQFF. The chain has TRBV5-6 and TRBJ2-1; TRBD2 matches 11 bases. The CDR3 has 16 amino acids. J lost 11 bases, V lost 6 bases, and 16 bases had no gene match. Germline loops: CDR1 SGHDT, CDR2 YYEEEE.

The CDR3 protein is CASSLIESSGANVLTF. CDR3 bases: TGCGCCAGCAGCTTGATTGAAAGCTCTGGGGCCAACGTCCTGACTTTC. The chain carries TRBV5-1 and TRBJ2-6, with D uncertain. This CDR3 has 16 residues. V was pared by 1 base and J by 0 bases, with 8 bases between. Germline values: CDR1 SGHRS, CDR2 YFSETQ.

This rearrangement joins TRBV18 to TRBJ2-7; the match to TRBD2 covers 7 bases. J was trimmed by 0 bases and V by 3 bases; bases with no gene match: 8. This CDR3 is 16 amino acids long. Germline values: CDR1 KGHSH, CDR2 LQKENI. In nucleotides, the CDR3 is TGTGCCAGCTCACCCGGAAGCGGGACGAACTCCTACGAGCAGTACTTC. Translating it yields CASSPGSGTNSYEQYF.

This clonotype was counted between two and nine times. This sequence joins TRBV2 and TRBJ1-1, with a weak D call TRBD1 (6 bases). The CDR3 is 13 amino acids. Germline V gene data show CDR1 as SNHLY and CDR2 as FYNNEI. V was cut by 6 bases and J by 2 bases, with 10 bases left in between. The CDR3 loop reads CASRGTPNTEAFF. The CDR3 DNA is TGTGCCAGCAGGGGGACACCCAACACTGAAGCTTTCTTT.

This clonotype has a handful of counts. The CDR3 DNA reads TGTGCCAGCAGTTTATCCCAGAATGAGCAGTTCTTC. This sequence encodes CASSLSQNEQFF. The chain employs TRBV12-3 or TRBV12-4 and TRBJ2-1; D is unresolved. The V and J ends lost 2 bases and 7 bases respectively, with 6 bases between them. The CDR3 runs to 12 residues.